This T cell receptor beta chain was identified during a study of T cells in Graves' hyperthyroidism and ophthalmopathy. Regarding the study as a whole: Model predictions of ophthalmopathy came a median approximately 6.2 months before onset.

RNA transcripts were the template for amplifying TCR beta CDR3 regions. HTBI primers were used for first-round RT-PCR of the TCR CDR3. TCRdb reprocessed the multiplex PCR reads via MiXCR and lists one record per CDR3 protein. The table includes roughly 330,000 distinct CDR3 sequences, roughly 15% detected once. This clonotype was observed many times. Its cognate antigen is unknown. Patients between 18 and 65 years old had hyperthyroidism, newly diagnosed and lasting under 2 months. CDR3 length: 14 residues. Germline V gene data show CDR1 as SNHLY and CDR2 as FYNNEI. V was clipped by 8 bases and J by 4 bases; unmatched bases: 7.

The chain combines TRBV2 with TRBJ1-1, with 10 bases fitting TRBD1. The receptor's source is a man under 40 with Graves' hyperthyroidism. The sample comprised blood. DNA of the CDR3: TGTGCCAGCGGCGGGACAGGGGCCACCACTGAAGCTTTCTTT. Translating it yields CASGGTGATTEAFF.